Listed here is a single T cell receptor (beta chain). The target antigen is unknown. These data are taken from a study of cytomegalovirus exposure and HLA in healthy donors. General study results and limits: Relative to the approximately 670-donor mean, N-insertions were reportedly fewer in an Asian-associated ancestry cluster in a later analysis. Accurate HLA-A and HLA-B prediction from TCR beta sequences was reported for most subjects. Cytomegalovirus association was assigned to more than 150 TCR beta chains. Presence/absence analysis assumed near-uniform sequencing depth across donors.

The primer mix had 60 Vbeta and 13 Jbeta primers. Only in-frame clones appear in the TCRdb table, and some are missing; sequencing was by immunoSEQ multiplex PCR. The sample yields about 180,000 clones, about 81% seen once. Germline CDR1 and CDR2: SGHTS and YDEGEE. J was trimmed by 4 bases and V by 4 bases; bases with no gene match: 13. This CDR3 has 17 residues. The clonotype comes from a man between 35 and 55 years old in good health and CMV-seronegative. V and J are TRBV5-8 and TRBJ2-2; 7 nucleotides align to TRBD1. Sequences were obtained from PBMCs. The CDR3 spells CASSPLHRGRSTGELFF. The CDR3 coding sequence is TGTGCCAGCAGCCCTCTACACAGGGGACGGAGCACCGGGGAGCTGTTTTTT.